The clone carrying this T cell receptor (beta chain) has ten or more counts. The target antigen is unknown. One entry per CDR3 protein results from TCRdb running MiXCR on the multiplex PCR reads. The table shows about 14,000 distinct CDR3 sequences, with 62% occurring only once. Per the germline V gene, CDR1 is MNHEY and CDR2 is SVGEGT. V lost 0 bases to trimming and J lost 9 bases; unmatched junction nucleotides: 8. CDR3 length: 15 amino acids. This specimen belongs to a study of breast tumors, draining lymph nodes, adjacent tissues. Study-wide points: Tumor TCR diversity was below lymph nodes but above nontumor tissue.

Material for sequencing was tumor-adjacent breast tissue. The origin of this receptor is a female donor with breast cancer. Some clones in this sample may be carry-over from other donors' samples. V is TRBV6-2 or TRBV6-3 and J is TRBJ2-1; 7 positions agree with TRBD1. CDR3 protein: CASSYSGGAYGEQFF. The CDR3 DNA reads TGTGCCAGCAGTTACTCAGGGGGCGCGTATGGTGAGCAGTTCTTC.